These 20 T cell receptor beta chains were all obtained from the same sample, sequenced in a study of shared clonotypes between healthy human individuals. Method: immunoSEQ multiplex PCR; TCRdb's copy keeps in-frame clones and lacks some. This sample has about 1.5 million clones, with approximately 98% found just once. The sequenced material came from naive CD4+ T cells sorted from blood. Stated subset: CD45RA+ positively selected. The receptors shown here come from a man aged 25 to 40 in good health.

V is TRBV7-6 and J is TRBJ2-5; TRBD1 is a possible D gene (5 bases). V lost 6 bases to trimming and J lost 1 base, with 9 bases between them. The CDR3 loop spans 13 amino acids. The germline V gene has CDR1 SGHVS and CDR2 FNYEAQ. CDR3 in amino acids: CASSGASQETQYF. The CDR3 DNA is TGTGCCAGCAGTGGGGCCAGCCAAGAGACCCAGTACTTC.

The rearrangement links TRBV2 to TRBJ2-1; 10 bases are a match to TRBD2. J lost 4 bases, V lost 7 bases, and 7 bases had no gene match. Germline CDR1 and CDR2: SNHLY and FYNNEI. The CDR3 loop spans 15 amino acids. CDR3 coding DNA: TGTGCCAGCACCTTTAGGACTAGCGGTTACAATGAGCAGTTCTTC. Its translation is CASTFRTSGYNEQFF.

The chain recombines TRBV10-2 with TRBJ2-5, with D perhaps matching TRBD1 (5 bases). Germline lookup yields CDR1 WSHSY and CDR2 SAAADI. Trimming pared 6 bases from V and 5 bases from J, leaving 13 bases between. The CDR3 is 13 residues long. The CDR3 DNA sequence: TGCGCCAGCAGGGACCTGGGGCGGGAGACCCAGTACTTC. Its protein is CASRDLGRETQYF.

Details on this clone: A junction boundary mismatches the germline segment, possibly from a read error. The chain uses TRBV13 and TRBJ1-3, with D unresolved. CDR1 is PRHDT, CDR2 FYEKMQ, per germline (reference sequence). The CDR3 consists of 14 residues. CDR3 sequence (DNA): TGTGCCAGCAGGTTAGGCGGTTCTGGAAACACCATATATTTT. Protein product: CASRLGGSGNTIYF.

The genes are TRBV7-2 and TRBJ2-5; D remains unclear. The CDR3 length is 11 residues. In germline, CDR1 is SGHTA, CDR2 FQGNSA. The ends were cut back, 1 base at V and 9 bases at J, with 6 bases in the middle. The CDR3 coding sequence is TGTGCCAGCAGCTTAGTCGGCGCCCAGTACTTC. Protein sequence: CASSLVGAQYF.

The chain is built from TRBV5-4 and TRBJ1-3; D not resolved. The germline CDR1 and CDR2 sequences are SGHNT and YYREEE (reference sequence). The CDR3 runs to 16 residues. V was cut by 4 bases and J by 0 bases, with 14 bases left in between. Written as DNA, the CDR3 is TGTGCCAGCAGCCGCAAGGACGGCGACTCTGGAAACACCATATATTTT. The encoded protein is CASSRKDGDSGNTIYF.

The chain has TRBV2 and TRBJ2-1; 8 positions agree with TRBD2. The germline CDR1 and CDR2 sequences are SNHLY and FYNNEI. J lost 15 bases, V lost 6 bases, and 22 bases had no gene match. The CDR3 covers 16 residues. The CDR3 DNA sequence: TGTGCCAGCAGCCTTAGGGTGGGTGGAGCGGGAGAAGTGCGGTTCTTC. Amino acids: CASSLRVGGAGEVRFF.

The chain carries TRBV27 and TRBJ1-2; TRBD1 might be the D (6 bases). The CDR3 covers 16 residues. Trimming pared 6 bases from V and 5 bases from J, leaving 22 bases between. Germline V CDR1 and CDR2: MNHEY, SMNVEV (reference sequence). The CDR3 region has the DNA TGTGCCAGCAGCAGGAACAGGGACCGTACTCCTTATGGCTACACCTTC. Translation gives CASSRNRDRTPYGYTF.

The CDR3 DNA follows: TGTGCCAGCAGCTTTACCTCCAGGGGGCGCAGGTATGAGCAGTTCTTC. It is translated as CASSFTSRGRRYEQFF. This chain connects TRBV11-2 to TRBJ2-1, with 8 bases that match TRBD1. The CDR3 is 16 residues long. In germline, CDR1 is SGHAT, CDR2 FQNNGV. Unmatched junction bases numbered 12, after V lost 3 bases and J lost 8 bases.

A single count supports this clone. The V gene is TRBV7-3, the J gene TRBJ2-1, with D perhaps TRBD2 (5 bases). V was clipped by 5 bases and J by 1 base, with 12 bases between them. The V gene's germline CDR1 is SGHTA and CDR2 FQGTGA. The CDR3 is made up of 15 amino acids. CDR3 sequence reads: CASSRTPGSYNEQFF. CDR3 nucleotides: TGTGCCAGCAGCCGGACCCCGGGGTCCTACAATGAGCAGTTCTTC.

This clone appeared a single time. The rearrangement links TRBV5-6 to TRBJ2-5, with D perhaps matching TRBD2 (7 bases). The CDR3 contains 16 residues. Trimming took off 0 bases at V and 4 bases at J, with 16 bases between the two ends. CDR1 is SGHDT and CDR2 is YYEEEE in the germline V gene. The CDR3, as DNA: TGTGCCAGCAGCTTGGTTGGGTCAGGGGAGGGAGAGACCCAGTACTTC. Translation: CASSLVGSGEGETQYF.

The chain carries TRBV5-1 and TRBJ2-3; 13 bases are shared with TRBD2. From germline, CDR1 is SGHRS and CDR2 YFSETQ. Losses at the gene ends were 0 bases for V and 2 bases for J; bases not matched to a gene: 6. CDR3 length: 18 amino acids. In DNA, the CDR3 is TGCGCCAGCAGCTTGGTCCCGGGACTAGCGGGGTACACAGATACGCAGTATTTT. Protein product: CASSLVPGLAGYTDTQYF.

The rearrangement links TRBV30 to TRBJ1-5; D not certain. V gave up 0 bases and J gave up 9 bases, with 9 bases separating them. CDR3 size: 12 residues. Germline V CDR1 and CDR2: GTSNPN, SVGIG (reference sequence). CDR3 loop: CAWSVVGWPQHF. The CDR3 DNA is TGTGCCTGGAGTGTAGTGGGTTGGCCCCAGCATTTT.

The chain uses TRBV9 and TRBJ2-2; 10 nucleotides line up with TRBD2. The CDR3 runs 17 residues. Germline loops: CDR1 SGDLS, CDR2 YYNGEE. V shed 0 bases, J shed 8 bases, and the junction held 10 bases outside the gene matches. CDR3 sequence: CASSVGSQREGRGELFF. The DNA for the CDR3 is TGTGCCAGCAGCGTAGGGTCCCAGCGGGAGGGAAGAGGGGAGCTGTTTTTT.

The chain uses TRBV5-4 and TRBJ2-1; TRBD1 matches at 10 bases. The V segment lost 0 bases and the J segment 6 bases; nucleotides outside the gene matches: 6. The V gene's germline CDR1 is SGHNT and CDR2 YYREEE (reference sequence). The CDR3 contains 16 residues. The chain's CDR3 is CASSLAGGQGGNEQFF. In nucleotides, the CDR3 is TGTGCCAGCAGCTTGGCCGGCGGACAGGGGGGCAATGAGCAGTTCTTC.

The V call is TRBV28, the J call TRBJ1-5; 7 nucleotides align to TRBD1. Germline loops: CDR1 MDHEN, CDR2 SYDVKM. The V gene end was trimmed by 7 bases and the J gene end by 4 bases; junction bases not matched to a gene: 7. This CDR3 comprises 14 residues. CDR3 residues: CASITGTVNQPQHF. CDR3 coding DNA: TGTGCCAGCATTACCGGGACAGTGAATCAGCCCCAGCATTTT.

The CDR3, as DNA: TGTGCCAGCCCCCGAGGTGCAGTCGGGAACTATGAGCAGTTCTTC. Its translation: CASPRGAVGNYEQFF. The V gene is TRBV6-6, the J gene TRBJ2-1; a weak D match, TRBD2 (5 bases). This CDR3 has 15 residues. V was cut by 8 bases and J by 8 bases, with 22 bases left in between. Germline loops: CDR1 MNHNY, CDR2 SVGAGI (reference sequence).

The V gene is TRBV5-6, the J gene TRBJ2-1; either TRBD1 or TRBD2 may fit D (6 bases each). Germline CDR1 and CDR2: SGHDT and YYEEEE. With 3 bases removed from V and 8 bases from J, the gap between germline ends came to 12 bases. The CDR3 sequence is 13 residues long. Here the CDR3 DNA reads TGTGCCAGCAGCTCGGGGGCGAGTGATGAGCAGTTCTTC. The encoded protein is CASSSGASDEQFF.

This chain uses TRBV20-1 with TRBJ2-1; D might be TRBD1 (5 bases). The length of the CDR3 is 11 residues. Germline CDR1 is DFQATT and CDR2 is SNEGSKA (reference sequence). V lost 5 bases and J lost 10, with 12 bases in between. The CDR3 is CSAPRDSEQFF. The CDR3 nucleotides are TGCAGTGCTCCCAGGGATTCGGAGCAGTTCTTC.

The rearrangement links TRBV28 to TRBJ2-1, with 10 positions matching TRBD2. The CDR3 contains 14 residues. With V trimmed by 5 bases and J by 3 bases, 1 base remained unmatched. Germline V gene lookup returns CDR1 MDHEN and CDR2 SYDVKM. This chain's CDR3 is CASSPSGSYNEQFF. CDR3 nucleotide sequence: TGTGCCAGCAGTCCTAGCGGGAGCTACAATGAGCAGTTCTTC.